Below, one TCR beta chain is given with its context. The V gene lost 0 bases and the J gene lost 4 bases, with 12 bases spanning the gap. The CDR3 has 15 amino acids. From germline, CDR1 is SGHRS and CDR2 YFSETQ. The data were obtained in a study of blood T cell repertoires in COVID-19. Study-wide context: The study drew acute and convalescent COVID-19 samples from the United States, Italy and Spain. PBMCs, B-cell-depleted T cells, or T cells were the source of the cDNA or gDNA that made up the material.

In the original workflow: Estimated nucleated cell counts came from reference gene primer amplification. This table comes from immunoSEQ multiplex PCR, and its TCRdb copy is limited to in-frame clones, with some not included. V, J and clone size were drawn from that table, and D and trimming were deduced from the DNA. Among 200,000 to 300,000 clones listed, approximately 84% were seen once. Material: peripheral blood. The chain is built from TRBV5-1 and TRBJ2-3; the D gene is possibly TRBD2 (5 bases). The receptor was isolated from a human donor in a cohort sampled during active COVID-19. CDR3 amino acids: CASSLGLARADTQYF. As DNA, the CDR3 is TGCGCCAGCAGCTTGGGATTAGCGAGGGCAGATACGCAGTATTTT.